The rows below give T cell receptor beta chains drawn from one sample of a study of molecular identifiers for immune sequencing clone quantification. TCRdb used MiXCR to reprocess the PCR reads, holding one entry per CDR3 protein. The sample lists around 320,000 distinct CDR3 sequences, roughly 23% occurring once. The source material was naive CD8+ T cells from blood, with Jurkat cell RNA spiked in. The receptors originated from a human donor in good health. Some libraries in this study had Jurkat cell RNA spiked in. The CDR3 runs from the conserved cysteine through the conserved F or W. D genes are given only for firm matches. Not all rows give a size; the values are once, few, many and, for expanded clones, a class.

size,J,V,D,CDR3,DNA
many,TRBJ1-1,TRBV29-1,-,CSVVRAPEAFF,TGCAGCGTTGTACGGGCCCCAGAAGCTTTCTTT
few,TRBJ2-5,TRBV7-9,-,CASSLVSYPTQYF,TGTGCCAGCAGCTTAGTCAGCTACCCGACCCAGTACTTC
-,TRBJ1-2,TRBV27,-,CASSPGLGPTNYGYTF,TGTGCCAGCAGTCCCGGTTTGGGTCCAACTAACTATGGCTACACCTTC
-,TRBJ2-7,TRBV7-9,TRBD2,CASCGGTAYEQYF,TGTGCCAGCTGCGGGGGGACCGCCTACGAGCAGTACTTC
many,TRBJ1-1,TRBV12-5,TRBD1,CASGLTGGWTEAFF,TGTGCTAGTGGTTTGACAGGGGGCTGGACTGAAGCTTTCTTT
few,TRBJ2-4,TRBV5-3,TRBD2,CASSLSGGLAKNIQYF,TGTGCCAGCAGCCTTAGCGGGGGATTAGCCAAAAACATTCAGTACTTC
-,TRBJ2-3,TRBV2,TRBD2,CASTHRPSGNTDTQYF,TGTGCCAGCACCCATCGGCCTAGCGGTAACACAGATACGCAGTATTTT
many,TRBJ2-7,TRBV6-6,-,CASSFDERYEQYF,TGTGCCAGCAGTTTTGACGAGAGGTACGAGCAGTACTTC
-,TRBJ2-5,TRBV28,TRBD1,CANSLDRVQETQYF,TGTGCCAACAGTTTAGACAGGGTTCAAGAGACCCAGTACTTC
few,TRBJ2-5,TRBV6-5,TRBD1,CASSYSTGETQYF,TGTGCCAGCAGTTACTCGACAGGGGAGACCCAGTACTTC
few,TRBJ2-7,TRBV19,-,CASSRGIEQYF,TGTGCCAGTAGTAGGGGAATCGAGCAGTACTTC
few,TRBJ2-1,TRBV30,TRBD2,CAWNWRGGGEQFF,TGTGCCTGGAACTGGCGGGGGGGCGGTGAGCAGTTCTTC
many,TRBJ1-4,TRBV12-3/TRBV12-4,-,CASSFSRARGAFEKLFF,TGTGCCAGCAGTTTCAGCCGGGCTCGGGGGGCATTTGAAAAACTGTTTTTT
few,TRBJ2-1,TRBV7-6,-,CASSLGLGGSYNEQFF,TGTGCCAGCAGCTTAGGCTTGGGTGGGTCCTACAATGAGCAGTTCTTC
-,TRBJ2-4,TRBV12-3/TRBV12-4,-,CAGSLEQGLKNIQYF,TGTGCCGGCAGTTTGGAACAAGGACTAAAAAACATTCAGTACTTC
-,TRBJ1-1,TRBV6-2/TRBV6-3,-,CPSSPTANTEAFF,TGTCCCAGCAGCCCCACAGCGAACACTGAAGCTTTCTTT
many,TRBJ2-3,TRBV7-3,TRBD2,CASSPSGAGRTDTQYF,TGTGCCAGCAGCCCAAGTGGAGCGGGAAGGACAGATACGCAGTATTTT
few,TRBJ1-1,TRBV30,-,CAWSPTSNTEAFF,TGTGCCTGGAGTCCGACATCGAACACTGAAGCTTTCTTT
-,TRBJ1-2,TRBV3-1,-,CASRQRGVVNYGYPF,TGTGCCAGCCGCCAAAGGGGAGTGGTGAACTATGGCTACCCCTTC
many,TRBJ1-1,TRBV29-1,TRBD1,CSVEAQGARTEAFF,TGCAGCGTTGAAGCACAGGGGGCGCGGACTGAAGCTTTCTTT
-,TRBJ1-5,TRBV6-1,-,CASRREGSSNQPQHF,TGTGCCAGCAGGCGGGAGGGATCCAGCAATCAGCCCCAGCATTTT
-,TRBJ2-7,TRBV12-3/TRBV12-4,-,CASSLDGPGEKFAYEQYF,TGTGCCAGCAGTTTAGATGGGCCAGGGGAGAAGTTCGCCTACGAGCAGTACTTC
-,TRBJ2-7,TRBV6-5,TRBD1,CAGPGTDVSYEQYF,TGTGCCGGCCCTGGGACAGACGTATCCTACGAGCAGTACTTC
few,TRBJ2-5,TRBV7-9,TRBD2,CASSLVAVMIAGGHVQETQYF,TGTGCCAGCAGCTTAGTAGCCGTTATGATAGCGGGAGGCCATGTACAAGAGACCCAGTACTTC
many,TRBJ1-2,TRBV2,-,CASSELLGQTDGYTF,TGTGCCAGCAGTGAATTACTTGGACAGACTGATGGCTACACCTTC
-,TRBJ1-3,TRBV28,-,CASSDRIRGNTIYF,TGTGCCAGCAGTGACAGGATTCGCGGAAACACCATATATTTT
few,TRBJ2-1,TRBV4-1,-,CASSQVPGVSYNEQFF,TGCGCCAGCAGCCAAGTGCCCGGGGTCTCCTACAATGAGCAGTTCTTC
-,TRBJ2-1,TRBV4-3,TRBD1,CASSQVGGTGYNEQFF,TGCGCCAGCAGCCAAGTAGGAGGGACAGGGTACAATGAGCAGTTCTTC
many,TRBJ2-2,TRBV7-9,-,CASRVTGELFF,TGTGCCTCCCGGGTGACCGGGGAGCTGTTTTTT
few,TRBJ2-5,TRBV10-3,TRBD1,CAISESSREGGETQYF,TGTGCCATCAGTGAGTCCAGCCGGGAAGGGGGCGAGACCCAGTACTTC
few,TRBJ1-1,TRBV6-5,TRBD1,CASSYGTGSTEALF,TGTGCCAGCAGTTACGGGACAGGCAGCACTGAAGCTTTATTT
many,TRBJ2-5,TRBV11-2,-,CASSLEAGEETQYF,TGTGCCAGCAGCTTAGAGGCAGGGGAAGAGACCCAGTACTTC
-,TRBJ2-5,TRBV11-2,-,CASSYRTETQYF,TGTGCCAGCAGCTACCGTACGGAGACCCAGTACTTC
-,TRBJ2-5,TRBV12-3/TRBV12-4,-,CASSLGLVETQYF,TGTGCCAGCAGTTTAGGGCTAGTTGAGACCCAGTACTTC
-,TRBJ2-7,TRBV30,TRBD1,CAWTPGQLSYEQYF,TGTGCCTGGACCCCGGGACAGCTCTCCTACGAGCAGTACTTC
-,TRBJ2-3,TRBV19,-,CATALNGGVTDTQYF,TGTGCCACTGCGTTGAACGGGGGAGTCACAGATACGCAGTATTTC
-,TRBJ2-5,TRBV19,-,CASSISETQYF,TGTGCCAGTAGTATCTCAGAGACCCAGTACTTC
-,TRBJ2-7,TRBV27,TRBD1,CAGSPPDREFGEQYF,TGTGCCGGCAGTCCCCCGGACAGGGAGTTCGGTGAGCAGTACTTC
-,TRBJ2-1,TRBV7-9,-,CASSKGLYNEQFF,TGTGCCAGCAGCAAGGGACTTTACAATGAGCAGTTCTTC
-,TRBJ2-5,TRBV12-3/TRBV12-4,-,CASSYPGRQETQYF,TGTGCCAGCAGCTACCCGGGACGCCAAGAGACCCAGTACTTC